The 14 T cell receptor beta chains reported below all come from one sample, sequenced in a study of naive and memory T cell subsets. An oligonucleotide containing a UMI was ligated to the 3' end of TCR cDNA. The SP2 primer and nested alpha and beta constant region primers amplified ligated cDNA in four rounds. TCRdb recomputed calls from the 5' RACE reads with MiXCR, one row per CDR3 protein. The table records over 50,000 distinct CDR3 sequences, about 8.3% of them present only once. These receptor sequences come from a female donor in good health.

This chain connects TRBV4-3 to TRBJ1-4; D not resolved. The germline V and J ends were trimmed by 0 bases and 9 bases, with 5 bases remaining between them. This CDR3 is 12 amino acids long. Germline V gene sequence: CDR1 LGHNA, CDR2 YSLEER. The CDR3 is CASSQEMQKLFF. The CDR3 DNA sequence: TGCGCCAGCAGCCAAGAGATGCAAAAACTGTTTTTT.

The CDR3 protein is CASSHNPRAGRDTEAFF. The DNA of the CDR3 is TGTGCCAGCAGCCATAACCCACGCGCAGGGAGGGACACTGAAGCTTTCTTT. The genes are TRBV3-1 and TRBJ1-1; D might be TRBD1 (5 bases). CDR3 size: 17 residues. The V end lost 3 bases, the J end lost 3 bases, and 20 bases lay between the germline ends. The germline V gene encodes CDR1 LGHDT and CDR2 YNNKEL (reference sequence).

This clonotype was seen more than once but under ten times. The chain combines TRBV30 with TRBJ2-5; TRBD2 matches at 9 bases. This CDR3 has 15 amino acids. The trim removed 0 bases at V and 1 base at J, leaving 3 bases unmatched. Germline V gives CDR1 GTSNPN, CDR2 SVGIG (reference sequence). The chain's CDR3 is CAWSVSGGLQETQYF. CDR3 bases: TGTGCCTGGAGTGTTAGCGGGGGTCTCCAAGAGACCCAGTACTTC.

The V gene is TRBV5-6, the J gene TRBJ1-5; 9 bases are shared with TRBD1. The CDR3 is 14 amino acids. Per the germline V gene, CDR1 is SGHDT and CDR2 is YYEEEE. With 4 bases clipped from V and 5 bases from J, the junction kept 4 bases outside the gene matches. The CDR3 DNA is TGTGCCAGCAGCGTACAGGGGGCCTATCAGCCCCAGCATTTT. This translates into CASSVQGAYQPQHF.

J is TRBJ2-7 and V is TRBV9, with D perhaps TRBD2 (5 bases). The length of the CDR3 is 14 residues. The V end lost 2 bases, the J end lost 6 bases, and 15 bases lay between the germline ends. Looked up from germline, CDR1 is SGDLS and CDR2 is YYNGEE. CDR3 sequence: CASSVPSEGGEQYF. The CDR3 DNA reads TGTGCCAGCAGCGTGCCTTCAGAGGGCGGCGAGCAGTACTTC.

This clonotype was seen at least ten times. The rearrangement uses TRBV7-2 and TRBJ2-3; 14 bases are shared with TRBD2. Unmatched junction bases numbered 8, after V lost 4 bases and J lost 8 bases. The germline gives CDR1 SGHTA, CDR2 FQGNSA. The CDR3 is 16 residues long. The CDR3: CASSYATSGGAGTQYF. The CDR3 region has the DNA TGTGCCAGCAGCTATGCGACTAGCGGGGGGGCGGGTACGCAGTATTTT.

This clonotype was counted between two and nine times. V is TRBV6-5 and J is TRBJ1-3; D unclear. V lost 4 bases, J lost 4 bases, and 11 bases lay in between. The CDR3 extends over 14 amino acids. Germline V gene lookup returns CDR1 MNHEY and CDR2 SVGAGI. The CDR3 bases are TGTGCCAGCAGTTCCCTGAGTGTGGGAAACACCATATATTTT. Protein sequence: CASSSLSVGNTIYF.

This clonotype has a count of ten or more. The chain is built from TRBV20-1 and TRBJ1-1; D is perhaps TRBD1 (5 bases). The CDR3 spans 13 residues. In germline, CDR1 is DFQATT, CDR2 SNEGSKA (reference sequence). The V and J ends lost 3 bases and 5 bases respectively, with 13 bases between them. The DNA for the CDR3 is TGCAGTGCTAGGGGGCGATGGCATACTGAAGCTTTCTTT. Translating gives CSARGRWHTEAFF.

This clonotype was seen repeatedly, ten times or more. J is TRBJ1-1 and V is TRBV30; D is uncertain. The germline CDR1 and CDR2 sequences are GTSNPN and SVGIG (reference sequence). The CDR3 is 12 residues long. V shed 3 bases and J shed 8 bases, with 13 bases lying between them. As DNA, the CDR3 is TGTGCCTGGAGCCGAGGGCCTCGGGAAGCTTTCTTT. This encodes CAWSRGPREAFF.

This clonotype was detected many times. V usage is TRBV6-1 and J usage is TRBJ1-6, with 8 bases identical to TRBD1. Germline loops: CDR1 MNHNS, CDR2 SASEGT. The length of the CDR3 is 16 residues. With 6 bases clipped from V and 8 bases from J, the junction kept 12 bases outside the gene matches. The CDR3 DNA is TGTGCCAGCAGCTCTCTCGGACAGGGTAGTCATTCACCCCTCCACTTT. Its protein product is CASSSLGQGSHSPLHF.

This clonotype was detected a few times. This rearrangement joins TRBV5-1 to TRBJ2-2; D is unclear. V shed 0 bases and J shed 4 bases, with 13 bases lying between them. Looked up from germline, CDR1 is SGHRS and CDR2 is YFSETQ. This CDR3 contains 16 residues. CDR3 sequence reads: CASSLDRLSSTGELFF. As DNA, the CDR3 is TGCGCCAGCAGCTTGGATAGGTTATCCTCCACCGGGGAGCTGTTTTTT. The full variable domain, completed using reference TRBV5-1 and TRBJ2-2, is KAGVTQTPRYLIKTRGQQVTLSCSPISGHRSVSWYQQTPGQGLQFLFEYFSETQRNKGNFPGRFSGRQFSNSRSEMNVSTLELGDSALYLCASSLDRLSSTGELFFGEGSRLTVL.

J is TRBJ1-1 and V is TRBV4-2, with D unresolved. Between the trimmed V and J ends, which lost 1 base and 1 base, there was a span of 7 bases. From germline, CDR1 is LGHNA and CDR2 YNFKEQ. The CDR3 is made up of 14 amino acids. CDR3 nucleotides: TGTGCCAGCAGCCAAGTTCCGGGGAACACTGAAGCTTTCTTT. Residues: CASSQVPGNTEAFF.

This clonotype was observed at least ten times. The chain combines TRBV7-2 with TRBJ2-1, with 10 bases identical to TRBD1. This CDR3 contains 13 residues. V was pared by 1 base and J by 14 bases, with 5 bases of the junction left unmatched. Germline assignment: CDR1 SGHTA and CDR2 FQGNSA. The CDR3 loop is CASSLVGTGEEFF. The DNA for the CDR3 is TGTGCCAGCAGCTTAGTAGGGACAGGGGAAGAGTTCTTC. The full variable domain, completed using reference TRBV7-2 and TRBJ2-1, is GAGVSQSPSNKVTEKGKDVELRCDPISGHTALYWYRQSLGQGLEFLIYFQGNSAPDKSGLPSDRFSAERTGGSVSTLTIQRTQQEDSAVYLCASSLVGTGEEFFGPGTRLTVL.

This rearrangement joins TRBV19 to TRBJ1-4, with D hard to call. Trimming removed 7 bases from V and 7 bases from J, with 16 bases in between. The CDR3 contains 14 residues. Germline V gene data show CDR1 as LNHDA and CDR2 as SQIVND (reference sequence). The CDR3 coding sequence is TGTGCCAGTACCCAGACGGGGAGGACTGAAAAACTGTTTTTT. Translating it yields CASTQTGRTEKLFF.